The T cell receptor (beta chain) described here comes from a study of shared clonotypes between healthy human individuals. Remarks on this clone: Its antigen is currently unknown.

With 7 bases removed from V and 5 bases from J, the gap between germline ends came to 20 bases. CDR3 length: 14 amino acids. Germline-derived CDR1 and CDR2 are GTSNPN and SVGIG (reference sequence). Findings and caveats of the study: Rarefaction showed sorted-subset sequencing was incomplete despite large depth. Some clonotypes were shared by all four sorted-subset donors, while others were not shared. The non-shared ones had lower generation probabilities than the shared ones.

Data came from immunoSEQ multiplex PCR; TCRdb stores just in-frame clones and leaves some out. The sample holds 550,000 to 850,000 clones, 55% to 75% seen once. The V call is TRBV30, the J call TRBJ2-5, with a tentative D call TRBD1 (5 bases). Sample: memory CD4+ T cells sorted from blood. The subset here: CD45RA-negative fraction. The receptor was derived from a woman aged 25 to 39 in good health. CDR3 sequence: CALESDNRWETQYF. DNA of the CDR3: TGTGCCTTGGAATCGGACAACCGGTGGGAGACCCAGTACTTC.